The 22 T cell receptor beta chains below come from one sample, sequenced in a study of T cell responses to AZD1222 COVID-19 vaccine (dated by TCRdb to 2020 to 2022). According to the study, the label for this sample's time point signals: baseline before first vaccination. Libraries came from the immunoSEQ multiplex PCR assay. TCRdb re-hosts the immuneACCESS table, in-frame sequences only. Its copies lack some clones; in the studies checked, an unresolved V gene accounts for under half of them, and the cause for the rest is not known. This sample gives roughly 79,000 clones in total; approximately 78% of them show up just once. Jointly, the top ten make up 21% of the sample. Sequenced here: peripheral blood, sampled on day 0 of AZD1222 vaccination. Source of these receptors: an adult in good health.

This clone was seen just once. The chain uses TRBV6-1 and TRBJ1-5, with D unresolved. The CDR3 consists of 13 residues. Germline-derived CDR1 and CDR2 are MNHNS and SASEGT. Trimming left V 2 bases short and J 6 bases short, with 8 bases between. The CDR3 sequence: CASSEHKVQPQHF. CDR3 DNA sequence: TGTGCCAGCAGTGAACATAAGGTTCAGCCCCAGCATTTT.

The V and J genes are TRBV5-1 and TRBJ1-1; 7 positions agree with TRBD1. The CDR3 has 16 residues. V lost 3 bases and J lost 0; bases outside the gene matches: 8. CDR1 and CDR2 from the germline V gene are SGHRS and YFSETQ. Here the CDR3 reads CASSSIPGTVNTEAFF. The DNA of the CDR3 is TGCGCCAGCAGCTCGATTCCCGGGACAGTGAACACTGAAGCTTTCTTT.

This clone was observed a single time. This sequence joins TRBV28 and TRBJ2-2, with TRBD2 as a possible D gene (5 bases). V gave up 2 bases and J gave up 6 bases, with 16 bases separating them. Germline values: CDR1 MDHEN, CDR2 SYDVKM. The CDR3 has 16 amino acids. CDR3 amino acids: CASSLSFGWGAGELFF. In DNA form, the CDR3 reads TGTGCCAGCAGTTTAAGTTTCGGATGGGGAGCCGGGGAGCTGTTTTTT.

CDR3 coding DNA: TGTGCCAGCAGCTCCCTCCGGGACTTTCGAACCGGGGAGCTGTTTTTT. Translation: CASSSLRDFRTGELFF. The chain couples TRBV7-8 to TRBJ2-2, with a weak D call TRBD2 (6 bases). Germline V gene sequence: CDR1 SGHVS, CDR2 FQNEAQ. The CDR3 is made up of 16 amino acids. V lost 4 bases to trimming and J lost 5 bases, with 17 bases between them.

This clone turned up a few times. V gene TRBV29-1 combines with J gene TRBJ2-5; unclear D gene. Germline V CDR1 and CDR2: SQVTM, ANQGSEA. The CDR3 runs to 12 residues. V was shortened by 7 bases and J by 2 bases, with 11 bases between the two germline ends. The CDR3 coding sequence is TGCAGCGGGCGGAGTGTTCAAGAGACCCAGTACTTC. This encodes CSGRSVQETQYF. The full variable domain, in which reference TRBV29-1 and TRBJ2-5 provide the parts outside the CDR3, is SAVISQKPSRDICQRGTSLTIQCQVDSQVTMMFWYRQQPGQSLTLIATANQGSEATYESGFVIDKFPISRPNLTFSTLTVSNMSPEDSSIYLCSGRSVQETQYFGPGTRLLVL.

This chain links TRBV6-5 with TRBJ1-6; 7 nucleotides line up with TRBD1. Germline lookup yields CDR1 MNHEY and CDR2 SVGAGI. The CDR3 loop spans 15 amino acids. Unmatched junction bases numbered 4, after V lost 8 bases and J lost 0 bases. CDR3 loop: CASSRTGSYNSPLHF. In DNA form, the CDR3 reads TGTGCCAGCTCCCGGACAGGCTCCTATAATTCACCCCTCCACTTT.

The V call is TRBV19, the J call TRBJ2-7, with TRBD1 matching over 7 bases. Germline V gene lookup returns CDR1 LNHDA and CDR2 SQIVND (reference sequence). V was clipped by 0 bases and J by 2 bases; unmatched bases: 4. The CDR3 consists of 15 residues. The CDR3 loop reads CASSIEAGGPYEQYF. CDR3 DNA: TGTGCCAGTAGTATAGAGGCAGGGGGTCCCTACGAGCAGTACTTC.

The rearrangement joins TRBV5-1 to TRBJ2-7, with D possibly TRBD2 on 5 matching bases. CDR1 and CDR2 (germline): SGHRS, YFSETQ. The V end lost 3 bases, the J end lost 0 bases, and 10 bases lay between the germline ends. This CDR3 is 14 amino acids long. The CDR3 here is CASSSPGSSYEQYF. As DNA, the CDR3 is TGCGCCAGCAGCTCCCCGGGATCCTCCTACGAGCAGTACTTC.

This rearrangement joins TRBV3-1 (or the pseudogene TRBV3-2) to TRBJ1-1; the D gene is possibly TRBD1 (6 bases). V lost 4 bases to trimming and J lost 1 base, with 7 bases between them. The CDR3 consists of 13 residues. The V gene's germline CDR1 is LGHDT and CDR2 YNNKEL (reference sequence). Written as DNA, the CDR3 is TGTGCCAGCAGCCGAGGGGGGAACACTGAAGCTTTCTTT. This sequence encodes CASSRGGNTEAFF.

The chain has TRBV5-1 and TRBJ2-1; D not certain. In germline, CDR1 is SGHRS, CDR2 YFSETQ. Trimming cost V 5 bases and J 5 bases, with 11 bases left between them. The CDR3 sequence is 13 residues long. The CDR3 nucleotides are TGCGCCAGCAGTATTCAGGATAACAATGAGCAGTTCTTC. It translates to CASSIQDNNEQFF.

The chain couples TRBV5-1 to TRBJ2-7; 9 positions match TRBD2. The CDR3 length is 15 residues. The junction had 7 bases not matched to a gene; V was cut back by 4 bases and J by 2 bases. Germline V lookup: CDR1 SGHRS, CDR2 YFSETQ. The CDR3: CASSEEAGGPYEQYF. CDR3 nucleotide sequence: TGCGCCAGCAGCGAGGAAGCGGGAGGCCCCTACGAGCAGTACTTC. Using reference TRBV5-1 and TRBJ2-7 for the parts outside the CDR3, the full variable domain is KAGVTQTPRYLIKTRGQQVTLSCSPISGHRSVSWYQQTPGQGLQFLFEYFSETQRNKGNFPGRFSGRQFSNSRSEMNVSTLELGDSALYLCASSEEAGGPYEQYFGPGTRLTVT.

In DNA form, the CDR3 reads TGTGCCAGCAGGGTAGAGGCCAGACAGTATTTT. It specifies CASRVEARQYF. The J gene is TRBJ2-3, the V gene TRBV28; D unclear. This CDR3 has 11 residues. Germline V CDR1 and CDR2: MDHEN, SYDVKM. V shed 6 bases and J shed 12 bases, with 13 bases lying between them.

This chain connects TRBV7-2 to TRBJ1-1; D remains unclear. V was shortened by 3 bases and J by 1 base, with 15 bases between the two germline ends. In germline, CDR1 is SGHTA, CDR2 FQGNSA. The length of the CDR3 is 16 residues. CDR3 amino acids: CASSFRQTAANTEAFF. The CDR3 coding sequence is TGTGCCAGCAGCTTTAGGCAGACCGCAGCGAACACTGAAGCTTTCTTT.

The chain uses TRBV14 and TRBJ2-7, with a weak D call TRBD2 (7 bases). Trimming shortened V by 1 base and J by 3 bases, and 19 bases separated the two germline ends. Germline CDR1 SGHDN, CDR2 FVKESK. This CDR3 contains 17 residues. The DNA for the CDR3 is TGTGCCAGCAGCCAAGCCCTCTGGGGGGGCGGAGGCTACGAGCAGTACTTC. Translating gives CASSQALWGGGGYEQYF.

This chain's CDR3 is CASSLVVGRTSPYEQYF. The CDR3 DNA reads TGTGCCAGCAGCTTAGTGGTGGGTAGGACTAGCCCCTACGAGCAGTACTTC. The chain couples TRBV7-8 to TRBJ2-7; 8 positions match TRBD2. The CDR3 covers 17 residues. J was trimmed by 2 bases and V by 1 base; bases with no gene match: 10. Germline CDR1 and CDR2: SGHVS and FQNEAQ.

The chain couples TRBV20-1 to TRBJ2-1; D unresolved. The CDR3 sequence is 11 residues long. CDR1 and CDR2 (germline): DFQATT, SNEGSKA (reference sequence). Deletions cut 0 bases from V and 8 bases from J, with 5 bases between. The CDR3 loop is CSARDFDEQFF. The DNA of the CDR3 is TGCAGTGCTAGAGATTTCGATGAGCAGTTCTTC.

V is TRBV30 and J is TRBJ1-5; a possible D gene is TRBD1 (6 bases). The CDR3 covers 13 residues. CDR1 is GTSNPN and CDR2 is SVGIG in the germline V gene (reference sequence). V lost 0 bases to trimming and J lost 5 bases, with 8 bases between them. CDR3 sequence (DNA): TGTGCCTGGAGTGTACAGGGTTATCAGCCCCAGCATTTT. Translating gives CAWSVQGYQPQHF.

The chain couples TRBV28 to TRBJ2-5, with unresolved D. Trimming stripped 6 bases from V and 5 bases from J, with 16 bases between. The germline gives CDR1 MDHEN, CDR2 SYDVKM. There are 14 residues in the CDR3. CDR3 protein: CASRYPAVGETQYF. DNA for the CDR3: TGTGCCAGCAGATATCCTGCGGTAGGGGAGACCCAGTACTTC.

The chain is built from TRBV18 and TRBJ1-4; D is possibly TRBD1 (6 bases). Germline V lookup: CDR1 KGHSH, CDR2 LQKENI. Trimming removed 2 bases at V and 8 bases at J, with 15 bases between. The CDR3 spans 15 residues. The CDR3 reads CASSPFRDKEEKLFF. For the CDR3, the DNA is TGTGCCAGCTCACCATTCCGGGACAAAGAGGAAAAACTGTTTTTT. Variable domain in full (rest from reference TRBV18 and TRBJ1-4): NAGVMQNPRHLVRRRGQEARLRCSPMKGHSHVYWYRQLPEEGLKFMVYLQKENIIDESGMPKERFSAEFPKEGPSILRIQQVVRGDSAAYFCASSPFRDKEEKLFFGSGTQLSVL.

V usage is TRBV29-1 and J usage is TRBJ2-1, with 8 bases lining up with TRBD2. Germline loops: CDR1 SQVTM, CDR2 ANQGSEA. The CDR3 covers 13 residues. V trimming: 6 bases; J trimming: 5 bases; junction bases outside the gene matches: 6. The CDR3 region is CSVRELADNEQFF. CDR3 in DNA: TGCAGCGTAAGGGAACTAGCGGACAATGAGCAGTTCTTC.

The chain recombines TRBV29-1 with TRBJ2-5; D is ambiguous. The CDR3 spans 13 residues. V was trimmed by 3 bases and J by 2 bases, leaving 10 bases between them. Per germline, CDR1 SQVTM and CDR2 ANQGSEA. In DNA, the CDR3 is TGCAGCGTTGACAGGACGGAGCAAGAGACCCAGTACTTC. Translated: CSVDRTEQETQYF.

The chain combines TRBV5-1 with TRBJ2-3; tentative D call: TRBD1 (5 bases). The CDR3 is made up of 13 amino acids. Germline V gives CDR1 SGHRS, CDR2 YFSETQ. The V end was cut by 5 bases, the J end by 4 bases, with 11 bases between. DNA for the CDR3: TGCGCCAGCAGGAAGGGGCAGGCAGATACGCAGTATTTT. The encoded protein is CASRKGQADTQYF. Supplemented by reference TRBV5-1 and TRBJ2-3, the full variable domain reads KAGVTQTPRYLIKTRGQQVTLSCSPISGHRSVSWYQQTPGQGLQFLFEYFSETQRNKGNFPGRFSGRQFSNSRSEMNVSTLELGDSALYLCASRKGQADTQYFGPGTRLTVL.